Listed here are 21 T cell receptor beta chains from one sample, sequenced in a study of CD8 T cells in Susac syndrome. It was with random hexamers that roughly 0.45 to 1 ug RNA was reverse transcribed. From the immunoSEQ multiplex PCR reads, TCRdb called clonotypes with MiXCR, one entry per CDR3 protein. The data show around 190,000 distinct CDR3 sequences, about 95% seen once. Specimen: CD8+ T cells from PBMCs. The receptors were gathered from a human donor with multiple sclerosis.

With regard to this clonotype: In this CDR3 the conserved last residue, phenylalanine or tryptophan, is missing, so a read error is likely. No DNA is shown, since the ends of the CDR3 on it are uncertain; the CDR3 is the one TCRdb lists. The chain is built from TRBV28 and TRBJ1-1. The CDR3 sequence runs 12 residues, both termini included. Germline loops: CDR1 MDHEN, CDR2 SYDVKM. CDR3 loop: CASSLTGTEALL.

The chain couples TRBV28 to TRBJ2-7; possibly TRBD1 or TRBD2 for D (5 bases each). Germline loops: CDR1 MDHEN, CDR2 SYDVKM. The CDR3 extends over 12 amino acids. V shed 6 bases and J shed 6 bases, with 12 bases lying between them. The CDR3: CASSRGPREQYF. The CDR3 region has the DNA TGTGCCAGCAGCCGGGGCCCCCGCGAGCAGTACTTC. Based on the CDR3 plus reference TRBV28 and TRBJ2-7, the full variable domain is DVKVTQSSRYLVKRTGEKVFLECVQDMDHENMFWYRQDPGLGLRLIYFSYDVKMKEKGDIPEGYSVSREKKERFSLILESASTNQTSMYLCASSRGPREQYFGPGTRLTVT.

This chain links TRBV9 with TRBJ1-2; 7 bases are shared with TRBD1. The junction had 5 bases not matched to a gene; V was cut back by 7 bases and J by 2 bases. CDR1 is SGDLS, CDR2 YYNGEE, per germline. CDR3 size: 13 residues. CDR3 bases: TGTGCCAGCGGGGCAGGGGGGAACTATGGCTACACCTTC. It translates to CASGAGGNYGYTF.

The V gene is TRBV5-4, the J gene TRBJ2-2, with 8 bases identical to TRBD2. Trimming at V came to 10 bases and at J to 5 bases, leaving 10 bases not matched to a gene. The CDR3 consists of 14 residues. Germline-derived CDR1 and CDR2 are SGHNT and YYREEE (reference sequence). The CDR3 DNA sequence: TGTGCCGCCGGAAGCGGGGGCGAGACCGGGGAGCTGTTTTTT. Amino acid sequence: CAAGSGGETGELFF.

CDR3 in amino acids: CASRQGAYNEQFF. The CDR3 region has the DNA TGTGCTAGCCGACAGGGGGCCTACAATGAGCAGTTCTTC. V is TRBV12-5 and J is TRBJ2-1, with TRBD1 identical over 9 bases. The V and J ends lost 9 bases and 2 bases, in that order; junction bases with no gene match: 2. The CDR3 sequence is 13 residues long. The germline V gene encodes CDR1 LGHNT and CDR2 FRNRAP.

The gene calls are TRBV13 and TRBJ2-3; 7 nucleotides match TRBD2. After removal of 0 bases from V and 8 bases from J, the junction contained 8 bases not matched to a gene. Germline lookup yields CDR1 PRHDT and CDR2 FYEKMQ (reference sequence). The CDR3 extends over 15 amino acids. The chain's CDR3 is CASSLGTGGGATQYF. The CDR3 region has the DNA TGTGCCAGCAGCTTAGGGACCGGCGGGGGAGCTACGCAGTATTTT.

CDR3: CASSPPDYTDTQYF. DNA of the CDR3: TGTGCCAGCAGCCCACCGGATTACACAGATACGCAGTATTTT. V usage is TRBV13 and J usage is TRBJ2-3; D is unresolved. This CDR3 is 14 amino acids long. The ends were cut back, 5 bases at V and 2 bases at J, with 11 bases in the middle. Germline V gives CDR1 PRHDT, CDR2 FYEKMQ (reference sequence).

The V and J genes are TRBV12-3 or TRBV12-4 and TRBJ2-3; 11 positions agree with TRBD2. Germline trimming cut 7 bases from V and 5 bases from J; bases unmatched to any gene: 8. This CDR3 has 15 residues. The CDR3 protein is CASTPTSGSGDTQYF. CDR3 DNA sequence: TGTGCCAGCACTCCTACTAGCGGGAGTGGAGATACGCAGTATTTT.

The CDR3 DNA follows: TGTGCCAGCAGCGTAGCGGGCGGACCTCTCTACGAGCAGTACTTC. Translated, it gives CASSVAGGPLYEQYF. The chain employs TRBV9 and TRBJ2-7; D ambiguous. CDR1 SGDLS and CDR2 YYNGEE come from the germline V gene. Trimming took 0 bases from V and 3 from J, leaving 13 bases between them. CDR3 length: 15 residues.

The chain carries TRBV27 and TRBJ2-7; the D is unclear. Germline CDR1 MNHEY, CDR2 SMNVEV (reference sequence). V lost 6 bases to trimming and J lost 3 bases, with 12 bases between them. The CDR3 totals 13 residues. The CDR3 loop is CASRGQGDYEQYF. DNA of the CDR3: TGTGCCAGCAGGGGTCAAGGAGACTACGAGCAGTACTTC.

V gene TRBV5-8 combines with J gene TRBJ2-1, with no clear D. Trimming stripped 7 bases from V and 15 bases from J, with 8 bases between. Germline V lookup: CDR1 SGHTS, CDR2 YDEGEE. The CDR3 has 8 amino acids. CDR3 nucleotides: TGTGCCAGCCCCTTTCGGTTCTTC. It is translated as CASPFRFF.

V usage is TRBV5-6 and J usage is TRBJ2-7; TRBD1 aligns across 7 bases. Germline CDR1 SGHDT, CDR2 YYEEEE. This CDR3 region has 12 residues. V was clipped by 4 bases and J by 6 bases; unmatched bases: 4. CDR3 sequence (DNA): TGTGCCAGCAGCGGGACAGCCGGCGAGCAGTACTTC. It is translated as CASSGTAGEQYF.

The chain's CDR3 is CASSPFSQGVRGETQYF. The CDR3 bases are TGTGCCAGCAGCCCATTCTCACAGGGAGTTCGAGGAGAGACCCAGTACTTC. V gene TRBV7-4 combines with J gene TRBJ2-5; TRBD1 might be the D (6 bases). This CDR3 contains 17 residues. CDR1 SGHVT and CDR2 SQSDAQ come from the germline V gene. Trimming took off 5 bases at V and 4 bases at J, with 23 bases between the two ends.

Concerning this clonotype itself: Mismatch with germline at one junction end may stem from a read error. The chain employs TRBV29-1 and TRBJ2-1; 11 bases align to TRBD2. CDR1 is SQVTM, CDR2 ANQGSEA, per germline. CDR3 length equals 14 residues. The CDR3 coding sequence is TGCAGCGTCCTCGATAGCGGGAGGGCCAGGGAGCCGGTCTTC. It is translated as CSVLDSGRAREPVF.

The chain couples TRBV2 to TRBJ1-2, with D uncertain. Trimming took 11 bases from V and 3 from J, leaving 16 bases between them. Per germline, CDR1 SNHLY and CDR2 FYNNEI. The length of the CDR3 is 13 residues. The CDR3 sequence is CAPRITVDYGYTF. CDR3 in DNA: TGTGCCCCAAGAATAACAGTGGACTATGGCTACACCTTC.

CDR3 loop: CASGLAGVDEQYF. The CDR3 DNA reads as TGTGCAAGCGGACTAGCGGGAGTAGACGAGCAGTACTTC. The chain uses TRBV5-4 and TRBJ2-7, with 13 bases that match TRBD2. The germline CDR1 and CDR2 sequences are SGHNT and YYREEE (reference sequence). CDR3 length equals 13 residues.

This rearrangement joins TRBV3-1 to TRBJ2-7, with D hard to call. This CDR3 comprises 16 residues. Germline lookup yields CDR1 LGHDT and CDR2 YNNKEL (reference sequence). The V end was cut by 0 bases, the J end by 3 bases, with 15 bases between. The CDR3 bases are TGTGCCAGCAGCCAAGATCAATCCTCCCTAGGCTACGAGCAGTACTTC. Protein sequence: CASSQDQSSLGYEQYF.

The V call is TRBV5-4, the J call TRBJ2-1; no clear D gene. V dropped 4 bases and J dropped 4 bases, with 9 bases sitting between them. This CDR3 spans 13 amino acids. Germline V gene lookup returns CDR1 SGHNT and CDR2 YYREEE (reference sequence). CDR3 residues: CASSETLYNEQFF. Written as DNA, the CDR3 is TGTGCCAGCAGCGAGACCCTTTACAATGAGCAGTTCTTC. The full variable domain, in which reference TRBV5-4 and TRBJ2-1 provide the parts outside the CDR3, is ETGVTQSPTHLIKTRGQQVTLRCSSQSGHNTVSWYQQALGQGPQFIFQYYREEENGRGNFPPRFSGLQFPNYSSELNVNALELDDSALYLCASSETLYNEQFFGPGTRLTVL.

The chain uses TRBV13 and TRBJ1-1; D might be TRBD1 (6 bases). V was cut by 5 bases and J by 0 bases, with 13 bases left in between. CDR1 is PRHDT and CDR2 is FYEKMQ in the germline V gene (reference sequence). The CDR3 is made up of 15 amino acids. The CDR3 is CASSDQGHLNTEAFF. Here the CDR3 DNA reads TGTGCCAGCAGCGACCAGGGACACTTGAACACTGAAGCTTTCTTT.

For the CDR3, the DNA is TGCAGCGTTCCGGGACAAGAAGCTTTCTTT. Translated, it gives CSVPGQEAFF. This chain connects TRBV29-1 to TRBJ1-1, with a weak D call TRBD1 (6 bases). This CDR3 region has 10 residues. CDR1 and CDR2 from the germline V gene are SQVTM and ANQGSEA. Trimming took 5 bases from V and 8 from J, leaving 9 bases between them.

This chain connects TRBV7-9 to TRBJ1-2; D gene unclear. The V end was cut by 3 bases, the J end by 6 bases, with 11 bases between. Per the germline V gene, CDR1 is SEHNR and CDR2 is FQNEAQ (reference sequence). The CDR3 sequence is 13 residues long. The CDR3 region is CASSFVVIDGYTF. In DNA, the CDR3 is TGTGCCAGCAGCTTTGTGGTTATCGATGGCTACACCTTC.